One sample yielded the 10 T cell receptor beta chains listed below, sequenced in a study of regulatory T cells in long-lasting Graves disease. Regarding time point: persistent/refractory GD, antithyroid drugs over 5 years with positive TRAb. Preparation of the TCR library used RNA extracted from PBMCs. Both iRepertoire HTBI primers and Arm-PCR of CDR3 regions were used to build the TCR beta libraries. TCRdb itself ran the multiplex PCR reads through MiXCR, one entry per CDR3 protein. The data contain 430,000 or so distinct CDR3 sequences, over 20% of them singletons. This material consisted of peripheral blood mononuclear cells (PBMCs), taken when the disease was refractory, from a patient treated with antithyroid drugs. The receptors here all came from a female donor with Graves disease.

The sample holds many counts of this clonotype. V and J are TRBV10-3 and TRBJ2-7, with TRBD2 identical over 8 bases. The CDR3 sequence is 13 residues long. V gave up 10 bases and J gave up 4 bases; unmatched junction bases: 9. Germline V gives CDR1 ENHRY, CDR2 SYGVKD. The CDR3 sequence: CASSGMGSYEQYF. The CDR3 DNA reads TGTGCCAGTAGCGGGATGGGGTCTTACGAGCAGTACTTC.

This clonotype was recorded many times. The chain carries TRBV2 and TRBJ1-6, with 8 bases that match TRBD1. With 5 bases clipped from V and 0 bases from J, the junction kept 6 bases outside the gene matches. Per the germline V gene, CDR1 is SNHLY and CDR2 is FYNNEI. This CDR3 is 17 amino acids long. The CDR3 loop is CASSPDRGASYNSPLHF. CDR3 bases: TGTGCCAGCAGTCCTGACAGGGGCGCCTCCTATAATTCACCCCTCCACTTT.

The gene calls are TRBV2 and TRBJ2-1; the D call may be TRBD1 or TRBD2 (5 bases each). The germline CDR1 and CDR2 sequences are SNHLY and FYNNEI. There are 16 residues in the CDR3. The V gene lost 4 bases and the J gene lost 1 base, with 14 bases spanning the gap. This CDR3 reads CASSVRTWGSYNEQFF. Here the CDR3 DNA reads TGTGCCAGCAGTGTTCGGACCTGGGGGTCCTACAATGAGCAGTTCTTC.

Ten or more counts support this clonotype. As DNA, the CDR3 is TGTGCCAGCAGTCGGTACCAAGAGACCCAGTACTTC. Translating it yields CASSRYQETQYF. The V call is TRBV12-3 or TRBV12-4, the J call TRBJ2-5, with D hard to call. Trimming pared 5 bases from V and 0 bases from J, leaving 4 bases between. CDR3 length: 12 residues.

This clonotype has just a few counts. J is TRBJ2-5 and V is TRBV9; D is ambiguous. This CDR3 spans 13 amino acids. From germline, CDR1 is SGDLS and CDR2 YYNGEE. The V and J ends lost 0 bases and 4 bases respectively, with 7 bases between them. CDR3 in amino acids: CASSVGWGETQYF. Written as DNA, the CDR3 is TGTGCCAGCAGCGTAGGATGGGGAGAGACCCAGTACTTC.

A few counts support this clonotype. The chain carries TRBV28 and TRBJ2-2; D may correspond to TRBD1 or TRBD2 (7 bases each). The germline V gene encodes CDR1 MDHEN and CDR2 SYDVKM. The CDR3 sequence is 16 residues long. V was shortened by 0 bases and J by 4 bases, with 12 bases between the two germline ends. The CDR3 sequence: CASSLWAGGVTGELFF. The CDR3 region has the DNA TGTGCCAGCAGTTTATGGGCAGGGGGGGTCACCGGGGAGCTGTTTTTT.

The sample holds many counts of this clonotype. The CDR3 here is CASRAIGANSSYEQYF. In nucleotides, the CDR3 is TGTGCCAGCAGGGCGATCGGGGCGAACAGCTCCTACGAGCAGTACTTC. This chain connects TRBV7-6 to TRBJ2-7; D could derive from TRBD1 or TRBD2 (5 bases each). The CDR3 covers 16 residues. Trimming took 6 bases from V and 0 from J, leaving 18 bases between them. CDR1 SGHVS and CDR2 FNYEAQ come from the germline V gene.

The genes are TRBV19 and TRBJ2-7; D is undetermined. Trimming took off 5 bases at V and 5 bases at J, with 16 bases between the two ends. Germline V gene data show CDR1 as LNHDA and CDR2 as SQIVND (reference sequence). The CDR3 loop spans 14 amino acids. CDR3 amino acids: CASSPMPASDEQYF. The CDR3 bases are TGTGCCAGTAGTCCAATGCCCGCATCAGACGAGCAGTACTTC.

This chain uses TRBV29-1 with TRBJ2-6; D not resolved. This CDR3 region has 13 residues. The V end lost 6 bases, the J end lost 0 bases, and 6 bases lay between the germline ends. Germline CDR1 SQVTM, CDR2 ANQGSEA. The CDR3 is CSVRSSGANVLTF. The CDR3 nucleotides are TGCAGCGTAAGGTCCTCTGGGGCCAACGTCCTGACTTTC.

In its sample, this clonotype was seen many times. The V and J genes are TRBV10-3 and TRBJ1-1, with D hard to call. V was shortened by 10 bases and J by 1 base, with 13 bases between the two germline ends. From germline, CDR1 is ENHRY and CDR2 SYGVKD. There are 13 residues in the CDR3. In DNA, the CDR3 is TGTGCCACCGAGGACGGTTCGAACACTGAAGCTTTCTTT. Encoded protein: CATEDGSNTEAFF.